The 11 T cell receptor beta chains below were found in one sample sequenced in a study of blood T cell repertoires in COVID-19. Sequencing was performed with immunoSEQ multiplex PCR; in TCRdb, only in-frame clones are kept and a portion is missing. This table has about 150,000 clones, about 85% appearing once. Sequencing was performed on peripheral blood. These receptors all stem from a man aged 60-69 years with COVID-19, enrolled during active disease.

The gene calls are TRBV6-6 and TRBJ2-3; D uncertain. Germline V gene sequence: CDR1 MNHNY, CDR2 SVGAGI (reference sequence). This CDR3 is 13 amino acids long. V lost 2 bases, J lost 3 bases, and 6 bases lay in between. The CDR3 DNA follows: TGTGCCAGCAGTTACGGCAGTACAGATACGCAGTATTTT. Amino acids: CASSYGSTDTQYF.

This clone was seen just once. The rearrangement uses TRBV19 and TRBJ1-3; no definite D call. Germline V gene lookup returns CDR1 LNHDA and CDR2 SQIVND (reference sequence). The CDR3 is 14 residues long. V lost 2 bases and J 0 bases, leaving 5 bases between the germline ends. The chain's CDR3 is CASSIRDSGNTIYF. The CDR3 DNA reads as TGTGCCAGTAGTATAAGAGACTCTGGAAACACCATATATTTT.

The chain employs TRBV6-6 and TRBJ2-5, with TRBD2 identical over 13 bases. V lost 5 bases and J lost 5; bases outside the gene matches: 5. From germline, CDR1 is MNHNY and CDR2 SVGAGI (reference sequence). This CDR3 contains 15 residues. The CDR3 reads CASSPLAGGRETQYF. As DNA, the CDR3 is TGTGCCAGCAGTCCACTAGCGGGGGGGCGGGAGACCCAGTACTTC.

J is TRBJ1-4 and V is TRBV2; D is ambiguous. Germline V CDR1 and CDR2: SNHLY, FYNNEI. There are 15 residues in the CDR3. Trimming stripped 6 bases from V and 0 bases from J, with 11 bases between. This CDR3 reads CASRIDQATNEKLFF. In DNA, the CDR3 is TGTGCCAGCAGAATAGATCAAGCAACTAATGAAAAACTGTTTTTT.

The CDR3 loop reads CASGGELSNQPQHF. The CDR3 DNA follows: TGTGCCAGCGGGGGGGAACTTAGCAATCAGCCCCAGCATTTT. The V call is TRBV9, the J call TRBJ1-5; weak D call: TRBD1 (5 bases). This CDR3 has 14 amino acids. Germline CDR1 reads SGDLS; CDR2 reads YYNGEE. Deletions cut 7 bases from V and 0 bases from J, with 11 bases between.

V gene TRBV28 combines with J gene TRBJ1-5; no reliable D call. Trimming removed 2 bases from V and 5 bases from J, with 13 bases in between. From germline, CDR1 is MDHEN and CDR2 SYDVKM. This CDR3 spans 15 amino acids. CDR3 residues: CASSLHSQADQPQHF. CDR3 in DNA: TGTGCCAGCAGTTTACACAGCCAGGCTGATCAGCCCCAGCATTTT.

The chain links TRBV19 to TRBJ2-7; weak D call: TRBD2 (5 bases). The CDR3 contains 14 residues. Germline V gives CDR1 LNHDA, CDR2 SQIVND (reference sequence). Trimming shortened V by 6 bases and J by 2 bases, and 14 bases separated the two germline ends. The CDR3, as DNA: TGTGCCAGTAGGGTCGGGAACGGCCCCTACGAGCAGTACTTC. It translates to CASRVGNGPYEQYF. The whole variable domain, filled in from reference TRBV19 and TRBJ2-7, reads DGGITQSPKYLFRKEGQNVTLSCEQNLNHDAMYWYRQDPGQGLRLIYYSQIVNDFQKGDIAEGYSVSREKKESFPLTVTSAQKNPTAFYLCASRVGNGPYEQYFGPGTRLTVT.

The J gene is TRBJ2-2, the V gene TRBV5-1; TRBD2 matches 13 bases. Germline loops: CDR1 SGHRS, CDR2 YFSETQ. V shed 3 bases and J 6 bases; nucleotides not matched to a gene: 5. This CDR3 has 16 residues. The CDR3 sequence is CASSSGLAGVPGELFF. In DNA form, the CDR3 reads TGCGCCAGCAGCTCCGGACTAGCGGGAGTTCCCGGGGAGCTGTTTTTT.

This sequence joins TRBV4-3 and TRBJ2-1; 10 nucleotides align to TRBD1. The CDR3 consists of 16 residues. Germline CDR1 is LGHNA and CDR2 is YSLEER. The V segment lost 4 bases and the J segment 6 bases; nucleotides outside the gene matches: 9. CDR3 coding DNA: TGCGCCAGCAGCCTAGGGACAGGGGAGATAGGCAATGAGCAGTTCTTC. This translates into CASSLGTGEIGNEQFF.

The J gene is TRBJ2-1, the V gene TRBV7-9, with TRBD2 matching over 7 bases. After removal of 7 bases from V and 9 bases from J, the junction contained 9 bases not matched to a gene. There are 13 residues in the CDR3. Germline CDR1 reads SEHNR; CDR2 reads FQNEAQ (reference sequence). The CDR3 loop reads CASNNWGGGEQFF. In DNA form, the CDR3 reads TGTGCCAGCAACAATTGGGGGGGAGGTGAGCAGTTCTTC.

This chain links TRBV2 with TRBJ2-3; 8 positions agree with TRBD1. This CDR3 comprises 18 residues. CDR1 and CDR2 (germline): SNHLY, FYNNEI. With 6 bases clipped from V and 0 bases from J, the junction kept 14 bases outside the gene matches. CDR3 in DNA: TGTGCCAGCAGGAGCCAGGGGGCTCTCCTAATGAGCACAGATACGCAGTATTTT. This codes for CASRSQGALLMSTDTQYF.